This note documents a single T cell receptor (beta chain) sequence. The antigen is unknown. The data stem from a study of metastatic and nonmetastatic thyroid tumors. About the research overall: For malignant and benign thyroid patients, tumor or nodule tissue and blood were the sources whose repertoires were compared.

The authors' processing: A papillary thyroid cancer distant-metastasis classifier was built from CDR3 differences across clinicopathological groups. TCRdb re-analyzed the PCR reads using MiXCR. TCRdb assigned the V and J calls; the authors' analysis was not used. The sample includes 11,000 or so clones, over 30% of them seen just once. No patient had received any treatment before thyroid surgery. V was clipped by 0 bases and J by 1 base, with 3 bases between them. This CDR3 is built from 14 residues. Germline CDR1 is LGHDT and CDR2 is YNNKEL (reference sequence). Notes on the study in general: In blood and tumor, TCR beta diversity was reportedly significantly higher in malignant thyroid tumors than in benign nodules.

The gene calls are TRBV3-1 and TRBJ1-4; D remains unclear. The sequencing input was tumor tissue. The sequence derives from a female donor with papillary thyroid cancer or a benign thyroid nodule (not recorded which). Some clones in this sample may be carry-over from other donors' samples. The CDR3 loop is CASSQEGTNEKLFF. CDR3 coding DNA: TGTGCCAGCAGCCAAGAGGGAACTAATGAAAAACTGTTTTTT.